One sample yielded the 4 T cell receptor beta chains listed below, sequenced in a study of T cells expressing NK-cell markers. TCRdb derives one entry per CDR3 protein from the 5' RACE reads, leaving out DNA. Here the sample table reports roughly 280,000 distinct CDR3 sequences. The sample consisted of blood T cells: a sorted CD56 or NKG2C T cell subset, CD4+ or CD8+ T cells, or bulk PBMC T cells (not recorded which). The receptor set was obtained from a man between 18 and 35 years old in good health.

This rearrangement joins TRBV20-1 to TRBJ2-1. This CDR3 region has 14 residues. CDR1 DFQATT and CDR2 SNEGSKA come from the germline V gene (reference sequence). This CDR3 is CSAILLISYNEQFF.

This chain uses TRBV20-1 with TRBJ2-1; TCRdb's D call of TRBD1 is untestable without DNA. The CDR3 totals 14 residues. The V gene's germline CDR1 is DFQATT and CDR2 SNEGSKA (reference sequence). The CDR3 spells CSAREGTAYNEQFF.

The V gene is TRBV11-2, the J gene TRBJ2-1; checking the TCRdb D call of TRBD1 is not possible without DNA. CDR3 length: 13 residues. Per germline, CDR1 SGHAT and CDR2 FQNNGV. CDR3 in amino acids: CASSWGQDHEQFF.

The chain links TRBV28 to TRBJ2-1. CDR1 and CDR2 from the germline V gene are MDHEN and SYDVKM. The CDR3 is 11 amino acids. The CDR3 is CASEATNEQFF.